This TCR beta chain is from a study of spatial heterogeneity in lung cancer (dated by TCRdb to 2018 to 2020). Concerning the study at large: More beta-chain than alpha-chain transcripts were consistently detected, likely reflecting higher beta-chain transcript abundance. In tumor regions, TCR transcript counts showed a strong correlation with a T cell transcriptional module score from matched bulk RNA-seq. In the raw uncorrected reads, each unique combination of TCR and UMI appeared on average more than ten times. In non-small cell lung cancer, the study made a quantitative comparison of TCR alpha and beta repertoires among multiple tumor regions, matched nontumor lung and blood. Nonsynonymous mutation counts, determined by whole-exome sequencing of tumor tissue, were related to features of the TCR repertoire. At surgery, both alpha and beta chains were TCR-sequenced in some 220 tumor regions, approximately 64 matched nontumor lung samples and a few dozen PBMC samples.

The library was obtained by 5' RACE. The sequencing machine was a NextSeq 500. The TCR library protocol attached a unique molecular identifier to each TCR cDNA molecule to allow correction of PCR and sequencing errors. The study's own analysis went as follows. TCR identification, UMI-based error correction and CDR3 extraction were performed with Decombinator tools. Expanded TCRs were defined as those above a frequency of 2 per 1,000, corresponding to the top 1% of the tumor frequency distribution. Expanded tumor TCRs were classed as regional if statistically deemed absent (corrected P<0.05) from at least one tumor region, otherwise ubiquitous. Renyi diversity was computed with the R vegan package after each repertoire had been subsampled 100 times to 5,000 TCRs. To build CDR3 similarity networks, amino acid triplet string-kernel similarity was used, and CDR3s were connected when their pairwise similarity was above 0.82. The public reads were quality trimmed at Q25 with fastp and then assembled into clones with MiXCR by TCRdb, keeping productive beta chains. Each CDR3 protein gets just one entry, which takes the most common genes and DNA from the rows behind it. It is TCRdb's table, rather than the study itself, that gives the V and J calls and clone size. Here the sample has 3,000 to 4,000 distinct CDR3 sequences; 9.4% occur a single time. The top ten clones comprise 28% of the sample.

The investigation overall reported the following: Additional single-cell paired TCR alpha and beta sequencing was considered necessary to confirm, at a functional level, the hypothesis that regional TCRs recognize regional mutations. TCR-seq coverage of tumor T cells was estimated at only around 6.7% for alpha chains and more than 11% for beta chains. The number of expanded intratumoral alpha and beta TCRs correlated with the tumor nonsynonymous mutation count. Counts of ubiquitous and regional expanded TCRs were found to correlate with counts of ubiquitous and regional nonsynonymous mutations, respectively.

Compared with the rest of its sample, this clonotype is medium-sized (0.01 to 0.1%). Its antigen specificity is not known. Per-nucleotide qualities are absent, and no much larger clonotype sits a single base away. CDR1 and CDR2 (KGHSH, LQKENI) derive from the germline V gene. V is shortened by 0 bases, J by 0 bases, and the region joining them spans 8 bases. The CDR3 holds 15 amino acids from the cysteine to the phenylalanine. Only the CDR3 DNA is retained, 45 bases long and in frame from the first base. This specimen's time point label, per the study, means: sample taken at primary tumor resection. Donors were some 67 patients with early-stage, untreated non-small cell lung cancer from the lung TRACERx cohort. Whole RNA extracted from tumor and nontumor lung tissue, or from cryopreserved PBMC samples, was used for TCR sequencing without cell sorting. Only patients with enough RNA available from two or more tumor regions were chosen for TCR sequencing. Before being selected, tumor and adjacent nontumor lung specimens were reviewed by a lung pathologist.

The chain uses TRBV18 and TRBJ1-2; confidence is insufficient to name the D gene. Material: lung tumor tissue, obtained at surgery. The sequence was collected from a male donor with early-stage non-small cell lung cancer. The CDR3 sequence is CASSPPAGTNYGYTF. The DNA reads TGTGCCAGCTCACCACCGGCGGGGACTAACTATGGCTACACCTTC.